This TCR beta chain was captured in a study of blood T cell repertoires in COVID-19. Study in general: Sites in the United States, Italy and Spain provided acute and convalescent COVID-19 samples. Sources were T cells, B-cell-depleted T cells, or PBMCs; the material itself was cDNA or gDNA.

With V trimmed by 8 bases and J by 4 bases, 21 bases remained unmatched. CDR3 size: 18 residues. Germline loops: CDR1 LNHDA, CDR2 SQIVND (reference sequence). In the original workflow: Nucleated cell counts were estimated from reference gene primer amplification. Clones were read by immunoSEQ multiplex PCR, and TCRdb kept only the in-frame ones, dropping some. V and J calls and clone size are those listed in that table; D and trimming were worked out from the DNA. Of tens of thousands of clones listed, 86% are singletons. The V call is TRBV19, the J call TRBJ2-3, with 7 bases aligning to TRBD2. The sequence came from a human donor in a cohort sampled during active COVID-19. What was sequenced was peripheral blood. CDR3 sequence (DNA): TGTGCCAGTGCTATGAGGGGTCGGGCTAGCGGTCTTGCAGATACGCAGTATTTT. Amino acids: CASAMRGRASGLADTQYF.